Listed below are T cell receptor beta chains from one sample, sequenced in a study of regulatory T cells in long-lasting Graves disease. TCRdb independently ran MiXCR on the multiplex PCR reads; one entry per CDR3 protein. The table records more than 400,000 distinct CDR3 sequences, about 16% of them present only once. The data were also submitted as part of a second study, on T cells in Graves' hyperthyroidism and ophthalmopathy.

Sequenced here: peripheral blood mononuclear cells (PBMCs), sampled at new diagnosis, from a patient treated with antithyroid drugs. The origin of the receptors is a man aged 40-55 years with Graves disease. The CDR3 runs from the conserved cysteine through the conserved F or W. The order of the fields is J gene, V gene, D gene, CDR3 length, clone size, CDR3 protein, CDR3 DNA. D genes are given only for firm matches. For some rows the clone size is stated as once, few or many, or as a class when expanded; others skip it.

J gene: TRBJ2-7; V gene: TRBV20-1; D gene: TRBD1; CDR3 length: 14; clone size: NA; CDR3 protein: CSARVTGETYEQYF; CDR3 DNA: TGCAGTGCTAGAGTGACAGGGGAGACCTACGAGCAGTACTTC
J gene: TRBJ2-2; V gene: TRBV6-1; D gene: NA; CDR3 length: 13; clone size: few; CDR3 protein: CASLGRNTGELFF; CDR3 DNA: TGTGCCAGCCTGGGACGGAACACCGGGGAGCTGTTTTTT
J gene: TRBJ2-3; V gene: TRBV30; D gene: NA; CDR3 length: 14; clone size: many; CDR3 protein: CAWSVVRAGDTQYF; CDR3 DNA: TGTGCCTGGAGTGTAGTGAGGGCGGGAGATACGCAGTATTTT
J gene: TRBJ1-5; V gene: TRBV20-1; D gene: NA; CDR3 length: 16; clone size: many; CDR3 protein: CSARGGAQGSNQPQHF; CDR3 DNA: TGCAGTGCTAGAGGAGGGGCACAGGGATCGAATCAGCCCCAGCATTTT
J gene: TRBJ2-1; V gene: TRBV6-1; D gene: NA; CDR3 length: 19; clone size: few; CDR3 protein: CASSANYDFLEMSFNEQFF; CDR3 DNA: TGTGCCAGCAGTGCGAATTACGACTTCTTGGAGATGTCCTTCAATGAGCAGTTCTTC
J gene: TRBJ2-3; V gene: TRBV12-3/TRBV12-4; D gene: TRBD2; CDR3 length: 15; clone size: many; CDR3 protein: CASTRTSGGVDTQYF; CDR3 DNA: TGTGCCAGCACCAGGACTAGCGGGGGGGTAGATACGCAGTATTTT
J gene: TRBJ2-5; V gene: TRBV4-2; D gene: NA; CDR3 length: 15; clone size: NA; CDR3 protein: CASSQVRITQETQYF; CDR3 DNA: TGTGCCAGCAGCCAAGTTCGGATCACTCAAGAGACCCAGTACTTC
J gene: TRBJ1-1; V gene: TRBV29-1; D gene: NA; CDR3 length: 12; clone size: NA; CDR3 protein: CSVVGGSTEAFF; CDR3 DNA: TGCAGCGTTGTGGGGGGCTCCACTGAAGCTTTCTTT
J gene: TRBJ2-3; V gene: TRBV3-1; D gene: NA; CDR3 length: 14; clone size: many; CDR3 protein: CASSQHTAPDTQYF; CDR3 DNA: TGTGCCAGCAGCCAGCATACCGCGCCAGATACGCAGTATTTT
J gene: TRBJ2-7; V gene: TRBV6-1; D gene: NA; CDR3 length: 14; clone size: many; CDR3 protein: CASSGGDSTYEQYF; CDR3 DNA: TGTGCCAGCAGTGGGGGGGACAGTACCTACGAGCAGTACTTC
J gene: TRBJ2-7; V gene: TRBV28; D gene: TRBD2; CDR3 length: 15; clone size: NA; CDR3 protein: CASKRPGTSSYEQYF; CDR3 DNA: TGTGCCAGCAAAAGACCGGGGACTAGCTCCTACGAGCAGTACTTC
J gene: TRBJ2-2; V gene: TRBV6-1; D gene: NA; CDR3 length: 12; clone size: many; CDR3 protein: CASVGGPGELFF; CDR3 DNA: TGTGCCAGCGTAGGGGGGCCCGGGGAGCTGTTTTTT
J gene: TRBJ1-1; V gene: TRBV12-5; D gene: NA; CDR3 length: 15; clone size: many; CDR3 protein: CASGLVLGENTEAFF; CDR3 DNA: TGTGCTAGTGGTTTGGTACTAGGGGAGAACACTGAAGCTTTCTTT
J gene: TRBJ2-7; V gene: TRBV11-2; D gene: NA; CDR3 length: 14; clone size: few; CDR3 protein: CASSWGGPGYEQYF; CDR3 DNA: TGTGCCAGCAGCTGGGGTGGGCCCGGTTACGAGCAGTACTTC
J gene: TRBJ2-1; V gene: TRBV14; D gene: NA; CDR3 length: 11; clone size: few; CDR3 protein: CASSQDYEQFF; CDR3 DNA: TGTGCCAGCAGCCAAGATTACGAGCAGTTCTTC
J gene: TRBJ2-1; V gene: TRBV28; D gene: TRBD2; CDR3 length: 14; clone size: many; CDR3 protein: CASSLGTTYNEQFF; CDR3 DNA: TGTGCCAGCAGCTTAGGGACTACCTACAATGAGCAGTTCTTC
J gene: TRBJ2-5; V gene: TRBV10-3; D gene: NA; CDR3 length: 14; clone size: few; CDR3 protein: CAISSRGDQETQYF; CDR3 DNA: TGTGCCATCAGCAGCAGGGGGGACCAAGAGACCCAGTACTTC
J gene: TRBJ2-1; V gene: TRBV20-1; D gene: TRBD2; CDR3 length: 17; clone size: few; CDR3 protein: CSARDMTSGRRSYEQFF; CDR3 DNA: TGCAGTGCTAGAGATATGACTAGCGGGAGGAGGAGTTATGAGCAGTTCTTC
J gene: TRBJ2-3; V gene: TRBV5-1; D gene: NA; CDR3 length: 16; clone size: many; CDR3 protein: CASSGGTAASTDTQYF; CDR3 DNA: TGCGCCAGCAGCGGGGGGACGGCGGCTAGCACAGATACGCAGTATTTT
J gene: TRBJ2-1; V gene: TRBV19; D gene: NA; CDR3 length: 13; clone size: few; CDR3 protein: CASRRSSTREQFF; CDR3 DNA: TGTGCCAGTAGACGCTCCTCGACTCGGGAGCAGTTCTTC